The 19 T cell receptor beta chains given below trace back to one sample, sequenced in a study of cytomegalovirus exposure and HLA in healthy donors. This PCR relied on a set of 60 Vbeta primers and 13 Jbeta primers. Measured with immunoSEQ multiplex PCR; TCRdb has only the in-frame clones, and not every one. The sample has under 300,000 clones, 84% seen once; the top ten hold more than 1.5%. Material for sequencing was PBMCs. These receptors were collected from a woman aged 40 to 50 in good health and CMV-seropositive.

This chain uses TRBV15 with TRBJ2-6; 9 nucleotides line up with TRBD2. Germline CDR1 is LNHNV and CDR2 is YYDKDF (reference sequence). The CDR3 has 21 residues. Germline trimming cut 0 bases from V and 2 bases from J; bases unmatched to any gene: 14. This CDR3 is CATSRETFPRAGGPGANVLTF. The CDR3 DNA is TGTGCCACCAGCAGAGAAACCTTTCCGCGAGCGGGAGGTCCTGGGGCCAACGTCCTGACTTTC.

The V and J genes are TRBV7-2 and TRBJ1-1; TRBD1 agrees at 9 bases. J gave up 10 bases and V 4 bases, and 16 bases lay outside the gene matches. Germline lookup yields CDR1 SGHTA and CDR2 FQGNSA. The CDR3 has 16 amino acids. The CDR3 DNA sequence: TGTGCCAGCAGCTCGGACAGGGGACGAGGTCTTTTTGGAGCTTTCTTT. It specifies CASSSDRGRGLFGAFF.

The chain is built from TRBV7-2 and TRBJ2-1; 9 bases align to TRBD1. V trimming: 0 bases; J trimming: 5 bases; junction bases outside the gene matches: 5. This CDR3 is built from 16 residues. The germline CDR1 and CDR2 sequences are SGHTA and FQGNSA. This chain's CDR3 is CASSLARDRVDNEQFF. In DNA, the CDR3 is TGTGCCAGCAGCTTAGCGCGGGACAGGGTTGACAATGAGCAGTTCTTC.

The CDR3 DNA reads as TGTGCCAGCAGCTTAGGGGGGACAGTATACGAGCAGTACTTC. This translates into CASSLGGTVYEQYF. V gene TRBV7-8 combines with J gene TRBJ2-7, with 7 bases that match TRBD1. Trimming at V came to 1 base and at J to 4 bases, leaving 4 bases not matched to a gene. This CDR3 is 14 amino acids long. Germline CDR1 is SGHVS and CDR2 is FQNEAQ.

The chain carries TRBV7-8 and TRBJ2-3; 8 nucleotides line up with TRBD2. J was trimmed by 1 base and V by 3 bases; bases with no gene match: 9. CDR3 size: 17 residues. Germline-derived CDR1 and CDR2 are SGHVS and FQNEAQ. In DNA, the CDR3 is TGTGCCAGCAGCTTGGCCCGCTCCGGGAGGGGCACAGATACGCAGTATTTT. It is translated as CASSLARSGRGTDTQYF.

The rearrangement links TRBV29-1 to TRBJ1-2; 8 positions agree with TRBD1. The germline V gene encodes CDR1 SQVTM and CDR2 ANQGSEA. V trimming: 7 bases; J trimming: 10 bases; junction bases outside the gene matches: 8. The CDR3 is 11 residues long. The CDR3: CSGWGQEVYTF. CDR3 nucleotides: TGCAGCGGGTGGGGACAGGAGGTCTACACCTTC.

DNA for the CDR3: TGTGCCAGCAGTGATCCGGGAGCGGGCACCGGGGAGCTGTTTTTT. As protein: CASSDPGAGTGELFF. The V gene is TRBV2, the J gene TRBJ2-2; D is perhaps TRBD2 (6 bases). Germline CDR1 reads SNHLY; CDR2 reads FYNNEI. CDR3 size: 15 residues. Trimming took 3 bases from V and 4 from J, leaving 12 bases between them.

V and J are TRBV11-1 and TRBJ2-7; maybe TRBD2 (6 bases). The CDR3 totals 12 residues. The ends were cut back, 4 bases at V and 4 bases at J, with 8 bases in the middle. Germline lookup yields CDR1 SGHAT and CDR2 FQDESV (reference sequence). CDR3 region: CASSWDSYEQYF. Here the CDR3 DNA reads TGTGCCAGCAGCTGGGACTCATACGAGCAGTACTTC.

This clone was seen once. This sequence joins TRBV7-9 and TRBJ2-7; 7 bases map to TRBD1. Germline V gives CDR1 SEHNR, CDR2 FQNEAQ (reference sequence). J lost 3 bases, V lost 0 bases, and 2 bases had no gene match. CDR3 length equals 14 residues. The CDR3 DNA follows: TGTGCCAGCAGCTTAGCGGACAGGAACTACGAGCAGTACTTC. Protein sequence: CASSLADRNYEQYF. The full variable domain, completed using reference TRBV7-9 and TRBJ2-7, is DTGVSQNPRHKITKRGQNVTFRCDPISEHNRLYWYRQTLGQGPEFLTYFQNEAQLEKSRLLSDRFSAERPKGSFSTLEIQRTEQGDSAMYLCASSLADRNYEQYFGPGTRLTVT.

The rearrangement uses TRBV20-1 and TRBJ2-7; a possible D gene is TRBD2 (6 bases). Germline loops: CDR1 DFQATT, CDR2 SNEGSKA (reference sequence). Trimming took 2 bases from V and 11 from J, leaving 13 bases between them. CDR3 length: 11 amino acids. The CDR3 DNA follows: TGCAGTGCTAGACCCGGGGCTAGCGAGTACTTC. Its protein product is CSARPGASEYF.

The CDR3 DNA is TGTGCCAGCAGTTCCCAGGTCTCCTACGAGCAGTACTTC. Encoded protein: CASSSQVSYEQYF. The V call is TRBV27, the J call TRBJ2-7; D uncertain. This CDR3 has 13 residues. V lost 4 bases and J lost 0, with 7 bases in between. Germline CDR1 reads MNHEY; CDR2 reads SMNVEV (reference sequence).

Here the CDR3 reads CASSLRTANTGELFF. The CDR3 DNA is TGTGCCAGTAGTCTCCGGACAGCGAACACCGGGGAGCTGTTTTTT. The chain recombines TRBV19 with TRBJ2-2; weak D call: TRBD1 (6 bases). Trimming shortened V by 5 bases and J by 0 bases, and 10 bases separated the two germline ends. There are 15 residues in the CDR3. Germline CDR1 is LNHDA and CDR2 is SQIVND (reference sequence).

The rearrangement links TRBV10-3 to TRBJ2-1; 8 nucleotides match TRBD2. CDR3 length: 15 amino acids. The germline CDR1 and CDR2 sequences are ENHRY and SYGVKD. V was clipped by 7 bases and J by 6 bases; unmatched bases: 11. This CDR3 is CAITPGLELINEQFF. The CDR3 nucleotides are TGTGCCATCACCCCGGGACTAGAGTTAATCAATGAGCAGTTCTTC.

This chain uses TRBV5-4 with TRBJ1-1, with D possibly being TRBD1 (6 bases). The V end lost 0 bases, the J end lost 1 base, and 7 bases lay between the germline ends. CDR3 length: 14 residues. Germline CDR1 is SGHNT and CDR2 is YYREEE (reference sequence). The CDR3 region is CASSLADRNTEAFF. Here the CDR3 DNA reads TGTGCCAGCAGCTTGGCGGACAGGAACACTGAAGCTTTCTTT. The entire variable domain, with the rest obtained from reference TRBV5-4 and TRBJ1-1, is as follows: ETGVTQSPTHLIKTRGQQVTLRCSSQSGHNTVSWYQQALGQGPQFIFQYYREEENGRGNFPPRFSGLQFPNYSSELNVNALELDDSALYLCASSLADRNTEAFFGQGTRLTVV.

The chain recombines TRBV4-3 with TRBJ2-7, with 7 bases aligning to TRBD1. The CDR3 has 14 amino acids. CDR1 and CDR2 from the germline V gene are LGHNA and YSLEER. Germline trimming cut 4 bases from V and 5 bases from J; bases unmatched to any gene: 8. CDR3 sequence (DNA): TGCGCCAGCAGCCGAAAGTACAGGGGTAACGAGCAGTACTTC. It is translated as CASSRKYRGNEQYF.

The chain couples TRBV7-8 to TRBJ2-1; 8 bases are a match to TRBD2. This CDR3 has 17 residues. Germline lookup yields CDR1 SGHVS and CDR2 FQNEAQ. V was pared by 3 bases and J by 0 bases, with 7 bases of the junction left unmatched. The CDR3 here is CASSLALAGISYNEQFF. CDR3 nucleotides: TGTGCCAGCAGCTTGGCCTTAGCGGGAATCTCCTACAATGAGCAGTTCTTC.

This chain connects TRBV7-2 to TRBJ1-3; 9 positions match TRBD1. The junction had 2 bases not matched to a gene; V was cut back by 4 bases and J by 7 bases. The germline V gene encodes CDR1 SGHTA and CDR2 FQGNSA. The CDR3 contains 13 residues. The CDR3 coding sequence is TGTGCCAGCAGCTCAGACAGGGGGAACACCATATATTTT. This translates into CASSSDRGNTIYF.

This chain uses TRBV4-2 with TRBJ2-5, with 12 positions matching TRBD2. This CDR3 has 18 amino acids. Trimming cost V 1 base and J 4 bases; bases outside gene matches: 10. CDR1 and CDR2 from the germline V gene are LGHNA and YNFKEQ. CDR3 region: CASSQALSSGRVPETQYF. The CDR3 DNA reads TGTGCCAGCAGCCAAGCCCTTTCTAGCGGGAGGGTCCCAGAGACCCAGTACTTC.

V is TRBV13 and J is TRBJ2-2, with 8 positions matching TRBD1. J lost 4 bases, V lost 1 base, and 5 bases had no gene match. The CDR3 totals 16 residues. Looked up from germline, CDR1 is PRHDT and CDR2 is FYEKMQ (reference sequence). CDR3 region: CASSLEDRALTGELFF. As DNA, the CDR3 is TGTGCCAGCAGCTTAGAGGACAGGGCTCTCACCGGGGAGCTGTTTTTT.